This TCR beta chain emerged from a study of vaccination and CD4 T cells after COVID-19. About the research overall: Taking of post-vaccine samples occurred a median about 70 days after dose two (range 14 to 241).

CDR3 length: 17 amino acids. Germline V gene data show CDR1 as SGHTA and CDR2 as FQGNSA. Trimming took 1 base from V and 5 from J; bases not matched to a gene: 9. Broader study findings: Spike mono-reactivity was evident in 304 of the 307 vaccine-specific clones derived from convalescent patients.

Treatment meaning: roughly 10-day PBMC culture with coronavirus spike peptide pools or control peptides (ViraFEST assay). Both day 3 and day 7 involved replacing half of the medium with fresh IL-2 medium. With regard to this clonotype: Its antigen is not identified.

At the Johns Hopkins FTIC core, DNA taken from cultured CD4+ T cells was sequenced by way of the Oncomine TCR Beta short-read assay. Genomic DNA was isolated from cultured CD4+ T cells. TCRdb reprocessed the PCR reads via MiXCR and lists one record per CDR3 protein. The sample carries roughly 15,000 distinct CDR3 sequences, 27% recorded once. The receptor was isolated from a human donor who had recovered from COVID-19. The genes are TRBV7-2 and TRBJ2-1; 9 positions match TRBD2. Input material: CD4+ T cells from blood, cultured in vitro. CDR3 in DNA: TGTGCCAGCAGCTTAGAATGGGCGGGGGGGCCGCACAATGAGCAGTTCTTC. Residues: CASSLEWAGGPHNEQFF.